Listed below are T cell receptor beta chains from one sample, sequenced in a study of T-cell memory formation after mild COVID-19. Each CDR3 protein is one row after TCRdb ran MiXCR on the 5' RACE reads. The data hold about 440,000 distinct CDR3 sequences, with about 20% observed a single time. Source material: PBMCs or a T cell subset sorted from them (not recorded which). The receptors were sampled from an adult woman who had mild COVID-19 (a few samples of this study predate the infection). Cell type and time point are not known. Each CDR3 is given with its conserved first and last residue. The D gene is left open where the match is weak. Some rows have no size entry. The others give once, few or many, or a class for an expanded clone.

TRBJ2-7	few	TRBV14	TRBD2	TGTGCCAGCAGCCAAGTCGCGGGAGTCCCCTACGAGCAGTACTTC	CASSQVAGVPYEQYF
TRBJ2-5	many	TRBV18	.	TGCGCCAGCAGCCCGGGTCTCCAAGAGACCCAGTACTTC	CASSPGLQETQYF
TRBJ2-7	few	TRBV10-3	.	TGTGCCATCAGTGAGTCGGGTAGCGCGAGCTACGAGCAGTACTTC	CAISESGSASYEQYF
TRBJ1-6	few	TRBV6-5	.	TGTGCCAGCAGTTACTCGGGTAATTCACCCCTCCACTTT	CASSYSGNSPLHF
TRBJ2-7	few	TRBV7-9	TRBD1	TGTGCCAGCACGGGGGGACAGGGCTACGAGCAGTACTTC	CASTGGQGYEQYF
TRBJ1-5	.	TRBV20-1	TRBD1	TGCAGTGCTAGGCGACAGGGGGGACTGAGTGGCAATCAGCCCCAGCATTTT	CSARRQGGLSGNQPQHF
TRBJ2-7	few	TRBV20-1	TRBD2	TGCAGTGTCCCGGGACTAGCGGGAAGGGCTTCCTACGAGCAGTACTTC	CSVPGLAGRASYEQYF
TRBJ1-1	once	TRBV19	.	TGTGCCAGTAGTAATTACAGGGCCTTCGGAGCTTTCTTT	CASSNYRAFGAFF
TRBJ2-7	few	TRBV5-4	.	TGTGCCAGCAGCCCTCGTGATAGTCTCTCCTACGAGCAGTACTTC	CASSPRDSLSYEQYF
TRBJ2-3	few	TRBV3-1	TRBD2	TGTGCCAGCAGCCAGGGAGCGGGGGGCACGCATTTT	CASSQGAGGTHF
TRBJ2-1	few	TRBV11-2	TRBD1	TGTGCCAGCAGCTTAGGACAGGGGATAAATGAGCAGTTCTTC	CASSLGQGINEQFF
TRBJ2-1	few	TRBV7-3	.	TGTGCCAGCAGCTCCAGACAGAGCTCCTACAATGAGCAGTTCTTC	CASSSRQSSYNEQFF
TRBJ1-2	.	TRBV12-3/TRBV12-4	TRBD1	TGTGCCAGCAGCGAGAGTACAGGACAGGGGAGCTATGGCTACACCTTC	CASSESTGQGSYGYTF
TRBJ2-7	.	TRBV7-6	TRBD2	TGTGCCAGCAGTTCCCGACTAGCGGGGGGAATCGACGAGCAGTACTTC	CASSSRLAGGIDEQYF
TRBJ2-1	.	TRBV7-8	.	TGTGCCAGCAGCTTGGGCCGACGGGAGAGAGGCTACAATGAGCAGTTCTTC	CASSLGRRERGYNEQFF
TRBJ2-7	.	TRBV4-1	.	TGCGCCAGCAGCCAACCGGGACCTAGTCCCTACGAGCAGTACTTC	CASSQPGPSPYEQYF
TRBJ2-1	few	TRBV7-2	TRBD2	TGTGCCAGCAGCTTCCCGGGACTAGCGGGAGGAAGGTCCTTTGAGCAGTTCTTC	CASSFPGLAGGRSFEQFF
TRBJ1-2	.	TRBV10-3	TRBD1	TGTGCCATCAGTGAGTCAGCTGGACAGGGGGCGTCTGGCTACACCTTC	CAISESAGQGASGYTF
TRBJ2-4	.	TRBV20-1	.	TGCAGTGCTCATACAGGGGCCAAAAACATTCAGTACTTC	CSAHTGAKNIQYF
TRBJ1-1	few	TRBV12-3/TRBV12-4	TRBD1	TGTGCCAGCAGTTGGACAGGGGCGGGTCATAGCACTGAAGCTTTCTTT	CASSWTGAGHSTEAFF
TRBJ2-1	few	TRBV5-1	.	TGCGCCAGCAGCTTGGAATTTATGAATGAGCAGTTCTTC	CASSLEFMNEQFF
TRBJ2-1	.	TRBV7-2	.	TGTGCCAGCAGCCCTTGGGGGAATGAGCAGTTCTTC	CASSPWGNEQFF
TRBJ1-1	.	TRBV2	.	TGTGCCAGCAGTGAGGGCATGCGTCCTTTCTTT	CASSEGMRPFF
TRBJ2-5	.	TRBV11-2	.	TGTGCCAGCAGCTCGTGGACAGTCCAAGAGACCCAGTACTTC	CASSSWTVQETQYF
TRBJ1-5	.	TRBV5-6	TRBD1	TGTGCCAGCAGCGGAGGGGGCCGACAGCCCCAGCATTTT	CASSGGGRQPQHF
TRBJ2-7	few	TRBV5-1	.	TGCGCCAGCAGGGGAACAGGGGAGGTGAACGAGCAGTACTTC	CASRGTGEVNEQYF
TRBJ2-2	.	TRBV7-6	TRBD2	TGTGCCAGCAGCCCAGGCGGGGGGGCTGACGGGGAGCTGTTTTTT	CASSPGGGADGELFF
TRBJ1-1	.	TRBV5-4	.	TGTGCCAGCAGCTTGTTCGTCGGGAGCACTGAAGCTTTCTTT	CASSLFVGSTEAFF
TRBJ2-1	.	TRBV6-2/TRBV6-3	TRBD1	TGTGCCAGCACCCCGACAGGGAGCTCCTACAATGAGCAGTTCTTC	CASTPTGSSYNEQFF
TRBJ2-1	many	TRBV20-1	TRBD1	TGCAGTGTGCTTCGACAGGGGTTCAATGAGCAGTTCTTC	CSVLRQGFNEQFF
TRBJ1-5	many	TRBV5-1	.	TGCGCCAGCAGCTCCGAGGGTCGCCAGCCCCAGCATTTT	CASSSEGRQPQHF
TRBJ2-3	.	TRBV20-1	.	TGCAGTGCCCCCCGGGGCAGGGGCACAGATACGCAGTATTTT	CSAPRGRGTDTQYF
TRBJ1-3	.	TRBV5-1	.	TGCGCCAGCAGCTTGAGGGGTAACTCTGGAAACACCATATATTTT	CASSLRGNSGNTIYF
TRBJ1-1	once	TRBV3-1	TRBD1	TGTGCCAGCAGCCAGGGACAGGAAGCTTTCTTT	CASSQGQEAFF
TRBJ1-2	.	TRBV30	.	TGTGCCTGGAGTGTACCAGGGACCTATGGCTACACCTTC	CAWSVPGTYGYTF
TRBJ2-1	.	TRBV7-7	TRBD2	TGTGCTAGCAGCTTAACGGTAGCGGGAGGTGAGCAGTTCTTC	CASSLTVAGGEQFF
TRBJ2-1	few	TRBV6-2/TRBV6-3	TRBD2	TGTGCCAGCAGTAGTAGCGGGGGAGGTAAAGATGAGCAGTTCTTC	CASSSSGGGKDEQFF
TRBJ1-2	few	TRBV9	.	TGTGCCAGCAGCGTAGTTACTGGGGATGGCTACACCTTC	CASSVVTGDGYTF
TRBJ2-1	.	TRBV7-2	TRBD2	TGTGCCAGCAGCGGAGGGGGGGGACTAGCGCAACTTAGCTCCTACAATGAGCAGTTCTTC	CASSGGGGLAQLSSYNEQFF
TRBJ2-2	.	TRBV6-6	.	TGTGCCAGCAGTACCCGGGGGGCGCCCACCGGGGAGCTGTTTTTT	CASSTRGAPTGELFF
TRBJ2-7	few	TRBV20-1	TRBD2	TGCACCCCTCGCGGGGGGGGATACGAGCAGTACTTC	CTPRGGGYEQYF
TRBJ2-1	.	TRBV2	.	TGTGCCAGCAGACGGATCAGTGAGCAGTTCTTC	CASRRISEQFF
TRBJ2-7	few	TRBV7-3	TRBD1	TGTGCCAGCAGCATACTACAGGGGAACGAGCAGTACTTC	CASSILQGNEQYF
TRBJ2-5	.	TRBV19	.	TGTGCCAGCGCCTCCCTGGGGGCGCTCAAAGAGACCCAGTACTTC	CASASLGALKETQYF
TRBJ2-1	few	TRBV7-3	.	TGTGCCAGCAGCTTAACGCCGGGGACAACGAACAATGAGCAGTTCTTC	CASSLTPGTTNNEQFF
TRBJ2-7	many	TRBV7-2	.	TGTGCCAGGCCACCGGGGGCCTTCCGAGACTACGAGCAGTACTTC	CARPPGAFRDYEQYF
TRBJ2-7	few	TRBV12-5	TRBD2	TGTGCTAGTGGTTTGGGACTAGCGGGAGGCTACGAGCAGTACTTC	CASGLGLAGGYEQYF
TRBJ1-1	.	TRBV5-5	.	TGTGCCAGCAGCGCTTGGCTGGACACTGAAGCTTTCTTT	CASSAWLDTEAFF
TRBJ2-7	many	TRBV14	.	TGTGCCAGCAGCCAAGTCAGTGTAGGGGGTCAGCACTTC	CASSQVSVGGQHF
TRBJ2-3	.	TRBV6-5	TRBD2	TGTGCCAGCAGTTACTCGATACATCGGGAGGATGGCGATACGCAGTATTTT	CASSYSIHREDGDTQYF
TRBJ1-1	few	TRBV12-3/TRBV12-4	.	TGTGCCAGCAGTTTACGGCCTTCCCCGAACACTGAAGCTTTCTTT	CASSLRPSPNTEAFF
TRBJ2-7	.	TRBV2	TRBD2	TGTGCCAGCAGTCTTAGCGGGAGGGAGTTTAGCTACGAGCAGTACTTC	CASSLSGREFSYEQYF
TRBJ2-7	.	TRBV20-1	.	TGCAGTGCTAGAGATATTGGGAACTACGAGCAGTACTTC	CSARDIGNYEQYF
TRBJ2-7	.	TRBV10-3	TRBD2	TGTGCCATCAGGGCTGTCCTTGGGGCCCGGGACTACATATTTGAACTGGAATACGAGCAGTACTTC	CAIRAVLGARDYIFELEYEQYF
TRBJ2-7	.	TRBV11-3	TRBD2	TGTGCCAGCAGCTTAGATCTGCGCGGGAGGTTGACCTACGAGCAGTACTTC	CASSLDLRGRLTYEQYF
TRBJ2-2	few	TRBV15	.	TGTGCCACCAGCAGGACAGGGCGGGGCACCGGGGAGCTGTTTTTT	CATSRTGRGTGELFF
TRBJ2-7	few	TRBV7-9	.	TGTGCCAGCAGCTTAGCGCTGTGGGGGCACCACGAGCAGTACTTC	CASSLALWGHHEQYF
TRBJ2-6	.	TRBV7-6	.	TGTGCCAGCAGCCCATCTACCGGGGCCAACGTCCTGACTTTC	CASSPSTGANVLTF
TRBJ2-1	.	TRBV24-1	.	TGTGCCACCAGTGATTCGATGACTCGGACCCTTTCCTACAATGAGCAGTTCTTC	CATSDSMTRTLSYNEQFF
TRBJ1-2	many	TRBV5-4	TRBD1	TGTGCCAGCAGCCCAATGGGGACAGGGGGCTGGGGCTATGGCTACACCTTC	CASSPMGTGGWGYGYTF